Below are 10 T cell receptor beta chains sequenced from a single sample in a study of beta chain features in type 1 diabetes. The entirety of the isolated RNA underwent reverse transcription, so expressed TCRB transcripts were sequenced. Here immunoSEQ multiplex PCR was the method, and the copy in TCRdb shows in-frame clones only, minus some. Of some 150,000 clones in the sample, more than 9% were seen once. The source material was naive CD4+ T cells from blood. These receptors originate from a man younger than 30 in good health.

The genes are TRBV5-8 and TRBJ1-5; weak D call: TRBD1 (6 bases). CDR3 length: 16 residues. Germline lookup yields CDR1 SGHTS and CDR2 YDEGEE. V dropped 3 bases and J dropped 2 bases, with 15 bases sitting between them. CDR3 sequence reads: CASSSEGDSRNQPQHF. As DNA, the CDR3 is TGTGCCAGCAGCTCAGAGGGGGATTCGCGCAATCAGCCCCAGCATTTT.

This clone was seen ten or more times. The chain carries TRBV7-9 and TRBJ1-1; 7 bases are shared with TRBD1. This CDR3 is built from 14 residues. Per germline, CDR1 SEHNR and CDR2 FQNEAQ (reference sequence). V was clipped by 3 bases and J by 3 bases; unmatched bases: 4. The chain's CDR3 is CASSLTQGHTEAFF. Written as DNA, the CDR3 is TGTGCCAGCAGCTTGACACAGGGGCACACTGAAGCTTTCTTT.

This clone has a handful of counts. This chain uses TRBV5-4 with TRBJ2-1; a weak D match, TRBD1 (5 bases). The germline gives CDR1 SGHNT, CDR2 YYREEE (reference sequence). V lost 0 bases and J 5 bases, leaving 12 bases between the germline ends. The CDR3 sequence is 15 residues long. The CDR3 protein is CASSLGQLDNNEQFF. Written as DNA, the CDR3 is TGTGCCAGCAGCTTGGGACAGTTGGACAACAATGAGCAGTTCTTC.

CDR3 sequence: CASSLLSGGQETQYF. The CDR3 nucleotides are TGCGCCAGCAGCTTGCTGTCGGGGGGACAAGAGACCCAGTACTTC. V gene TRBV5-1 combines with J gene TRBJ2-5; 7 bases are shared with TRBD2. The germline CDR1 and CDR2 sequences are SGHRS and YFSETQ. The CDR3 covers 15 residues. J was trimmed by 2 bases and V by 1 base; bases with no gene match: 5.

V and J are TRBV10-2 and TRBJ2-3, with D possibly matching TRBD2 (5 bases). There are 15 residues in the CDR3. V was shortened by 3 bases and J by 0 bases, with 10 bases between the two germline ends. Germline assignment: CDR1 WSHSY and CDR2 SAAADI. The DNA for the CDR3 is TGCGCCAGCAGTGAAGCGGCGACTAGCACAGATACGCAGTATTTT. Its protein product is CASSEAATSTDTQYF.

The V call is TRBV5-1, the J call TRBJ2-2; 12 bases line up with TRBD2. This CDR3 is built from 15 residues. J was trimmed by 6 bases and V by 2 bases; bases with no gene match: 2. Germline CDR1 SGHRS, CDR2 YFSETQ. CDR3 sequence: CASSFLAGGSGELFF. The CDR3 coding sequence is TGCGCCAGCAGCTTCCTAGCGGGGGGGTCCGGGGAGCTGTTTTTT.

In its sample, this clone was seen a few times. The chain couples TRBV19 to TRBJ1-6; D not certain. Trimming stripped 10 bases from V and 9 bases from J, with 22 bases between. The germline V gene encodes CDR1 LNHDA and CDR2 SQIVND (reference sequence). The CDR3 has 15 residues. The CDR3 spells CATKEYSESGSPLHF. DNA for the CDR3: TGTGCCACCAAAGAATACTCCGAATCTGGTTCACCCCTCCACTTT. The full variable domain, with the rest looked up from reference TRBV19 and TRBJ1-6, is DGGITQSPKYLFRKEGQNVTLSCEQNLNHDAMYWYRQDPGQGLRLIYYSQIVNDFQKGDIAEGYSVSREKKESFPLTVTSAQKNPTAFYLCATKEYSESGSPLHFGNGTRLTVT.

There are a few counts of this clone. V gene TRBV30 combines with J gene TRBJ1-6, with D perhaps TRBD1 (5 bases). V lost 1 base and J 9 bases, leaving 10 bases between the germline ends. The CDR3 is 13 residues long. Germline loops: CDR1 GTSNPN, CDR2 SVGIG (reference sequence). The CDR3 sequence: CAWSAGLGSPLHF. As DNA, the CDR3 is TGTGCCTGGAGTGCAGGGCTAGGTTCACCCCTCCACTTT.

This clone was seen a few times. The gene calls are TRBV15 and TRBJ1-6, with D perhaps matching TRBD1 (6 bases). This CDR3 region has 18 residues. V was clipped by 1 base and J by 7 bases, with 20 bases between them. Germline V lookup: CDR1 LNHNV, CDR2 YYDKDF (reference sequence). The CDR3 bases are TGTGCCACCAGCAGAGGGGGTGGGGGGGCTCCGCCAAATTCACCCCTCCACTTT. This sequence encodes CATSRGGGGAPPNSPLHF.

This clone has ten or more counts. The rearrangement joins TRBV30 to TRBJ1-2; 7 bases agree with TRBD1. The CDR3 is 12 residues long. Germline CDR1 reads GTSNPN; CDR2 reads SVGIG (reference sequence). V shed 2 bases, J shed 8 bases, and the junction held 5 bases outside the gene matches. Here the CDR3 reads CAWSSTGNGYTF. The CDR3 nucleotides read TGTGCCTGGAGTTCGACAGGGAACGGCTACACCTTC.